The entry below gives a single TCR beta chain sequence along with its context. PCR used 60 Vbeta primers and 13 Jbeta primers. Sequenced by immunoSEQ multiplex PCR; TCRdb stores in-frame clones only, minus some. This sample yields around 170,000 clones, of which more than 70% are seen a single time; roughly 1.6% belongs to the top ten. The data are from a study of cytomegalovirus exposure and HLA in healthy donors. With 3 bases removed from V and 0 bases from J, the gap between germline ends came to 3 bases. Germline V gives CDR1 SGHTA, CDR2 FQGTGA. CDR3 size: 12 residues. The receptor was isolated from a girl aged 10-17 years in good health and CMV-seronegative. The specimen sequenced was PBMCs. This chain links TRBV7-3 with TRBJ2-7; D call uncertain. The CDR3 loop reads CASSFSSYEQYF. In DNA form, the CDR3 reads TGTGCCAGCAGCTTCAGCTCCTACGAGCAGTACTTC.